The next 29 T cell receptor beta chains were all read from a single sample in a study of spatial heterogeneity in lung cancer. TCRdb fed the 5' RACE reads into MiXCR, producing one record per CDR3 protein. The sample yields tens of thousands of distinct CDR3 sequences, around 12% seen once. Time point defined: sample taken at primary tumor resection. The sequences come from PBMCs, collected at surgery. These receptors were collected from a male donor with early-stage non-small cell lung cancer.

The V call is TRBV15, the J call TRBJ1-1; TRBD1 matches 7 bases. Trimming removed 1 base from V and 5 bases from J; junction bases left unmatched: 7. The CDR3 has 15 residues. CDR1 is LNHNV, CDR2 YYDKDF, per germline (reference sequence). The CDR3 nucleotides read TGTGCCACCAGCAGAGGGTTCATACAGGGGACTGAAGCTTTCTTT. Translating gives CATSRGFIQGTEAFF.

This clonotype was seen repeatedly, ten times or more. The chain joins TRBV7-2 to TRBJ1-2; D is unclear. CDR1 is SGHTA and CDR2 is FQGNSA in the germline V gene. Trimming took 5 bases from V and 2 from J, leaving 9 bases between them. This CDR3 comprises 13 residues. CDR3 sequence reads: CASSLNPNYGYTF. CDR3 sequence (DNA): TGTGCCAGCAGCCTAAACCCAAACTATGGCTACACCTTC.

This clonotype was recorded many times. The chain is built from TRBV10-3 and TRBJ1-1, with TRBD1 as a possible D gene (5 bases). The CDR3 covers 14 residues. Looked up from germline, CDR1 is ENHRY and CDR2 is SYGVKD. V dropped 5 bases and J dropped 3 bases, with 13 bases sitting between them. The CDR3 loop reads CAISRTSLDTEAFF. CDR3 nucleotides: TGTGCCATCAGTCGGACATCCCTGGACACTGAAGCTTTCTTT.

This clonotype was recorded a few times. The rearrangement links TRBV5-6 to TRBJ2-3; tentatively, D is TRBD1 (6 bases). The CDR3 has 16 residues. The germline CDR1 and CDR2 sequences are SGHDT and YYEEEE. The ends were cut back, 0 bases at V and 1 base at J, with 12 bases in the middle. The CDR3 sequence is CASSLAVGAGTDTQYF. The CDR3 DNA reads as TGTGCCAGCAGCTTGGCCGTGGGGGCGGGCACAGATACGCAGTATTTT.

The chain couples TRBV25-1 to TRBJ2-5; D perhaps matches TRBD1 (6 bases). Deletions cut 2 bases from V and 7 bases from J, with 11 bases between. There are 13 residues in the CDR3. Germline assignment: CDR1 MGHDK and CDR2 SYGVNS. Here the CDR3 DNA reads TGTGCCAGCAGTGAAAAGGGGGAATGGACCCAGTACTTC. Its translation: CASSEKGEWTQYF.

This clonotype was detected a few times. This sequence joins TRBV7-2 and TRBJ2-6, with TRBD1 matching 8 bases. J was trimmed by 2 bases and V by 5 bases; bases with no gene match: 8. From germline, CDR1 is SGHTA and CDR2 FQGNSA. The CDR3 is made up of 17 amino acids. The CDR3: CASSTLGQGAGANVLTF. The CDR3 bases are TGTGCCAGCAGCACCCTCGGACAGGGTGCTGGGGCCAACGTCCTGACTTTC.

In this sample, this clonotype turned up a few times. The chain couples TRBV20-1 to TRBJ2-3; 11 bases are shared with TRBD2. V trimming: 1 base; J trimming: 3 bases; junction bases outside the gene matches: 6. The germline V gene has CDR1 DFQATT and CDR2 SNEGSKA (reference sequence). The CDR3 has 16 residues. The CDR3 DNA is TGCAGTGCTAGAGCAACTAGCGGGGGAGCTACAGATACGCAGTATTTT. Translating gives CSARATSGGATDTQYF.

In this sample, this clonotype turned up many times. V is TRBV30 and J is TRBJ2-4; tentative D call: TRBD2 (5 bases). The germline V and J ends were trimmed by 5 bases and 0 bases, with 11 bases remaining between them. Germline lookup yields CDR1 GTSNPN and CDR2 SVGIG (reference sequence). This CDR3 is 14 amino acids long. CDR3 DNA sequence: TGTGCCTGGGCCCACGGGATAGCCAAAAACATTCAGTACTTC. Translating it yields CAWAHGIAKNIQYF.

The rearrangement uses TRBV28 and TRBJ1-1; D uncertain. From germline, CDR1 is MDHEN and CDR2 SYDVKM. V was trimmed by 6 bases and J by 0 bases, leaving 14 bases between them. This CDR3 contains 15 residues. The CDR3 is CASRKNSPMNTEAFF. CDR3 coding DNA: TGTGCCAGCAGGAAGAACAGTCCCATGAACACTGAAGCTTTCTTT.

This clonotype was seen ten or more times. This rearrangement joins TRBV5-5 to TRBJ1-6; D uncertain. This CDR3 has 16 residues. The V end was cut by 3 bases, the J end by 6 bases, with 16 bases between. The germline V gene has CDR1 SGHKS and CDR2 YYEKEE (reference sequence). CDR3 nucleotides: TGTGCCAGCAGCTCCGAATCATCGGGGTTTAATTCACCCCTCCACTTT. It encodes CASSSESSGFNSPLHF. The variable domain in full, with the rest retrieved from reference TRBV5-5 and TRBJ1-6, is DAGVTQSPTHLIKTRGQQVTLRCSPISGHKSVSWYQQVLGQGPQFIFQYYEKEERGRGNFPDRFSARQFPNYSSELNVNALLLGDSALYLCASSSESSGFNSPLHFGNGTRLTVT.

This clonotype was picked up many times. This chain joins TRBV6-2 or TRBV6-3 and TRBJ2-6, with 8 bases fitting TRBD1. Germline values: CDR1 MNHEY, CDR2 SVGEGT. V lost 6 bases to trimming and J lost 0 bases; unmatched junction nucleotides: 7. The CDR3 loop spans 17 amino acids. Here the CDR3 reads CASRPGTGNSGANVLTF. The CDR3 DNA is TGTGCCAGCAGGCCCGGGACAGGAAACTCTGGGGCCAACGTCCTGACTTTC.

The sample holds a few counts of this clonotype. V is TRBV27 and J is TRBJ2-2; D not resolved. V lost 3 bases, J lost 7 bases, and 6 bases lay in between. Germline CDR1 and CDR2: MNHEY and SMNVEV (reference sequence). The CDR3 loop spans 12 amino acids. The CDR3 loop reads CASSFQVGELFF. In nucleotides, the CDR3 is TGTGCCAGCAGTTTCCAGGTCGGGGAGCTGTTTTTT.

This clonotype appeared a few times. The rearrangement links TRBV29-1 to TRBJ2-3; D may correspond to TRBD1 or TRBD2 (6 bases each). Trimming took 4 bases from V and 8 from J, leaving 19 bases between them. Germline CDR1 and CDR2: SQVTM and ANQGSEA. The CDR3 is made up of 14 amino acids. CDR3 nucleotides: TGCAGCGTTGTTACAGGGCGTCCCGGGGGTACGCAGTATTTT. This translates into CSVVTGRPGGTQYF.

There are a few counts of this clonotype. This chain links TRBV11-2 with TRBJ2-1, with TRBD2 identical over 8 bases. CDR3 length: 15 residues. The V and J ends lost 3 bases and 7 bases, in that order; junction bases with no gene match: 8. CDR1 and CDR2 from the germline V gene are SGHAT and FQNNGV. DNA of the CDR3: TGTGCCAGCAGCTTCTCTGGACTAGCCGAGAATGAGCAGTTCTTC. Its protein product is CASSFSGLAENEQFF.

This clonotype has a handful of counts. The chain carries TRBV28 and TRBJ1-2; 8 bases line up with TRBD1. CDR3 length: 14 amino acids. The germline V gene has CDR1 MDHEN and CDR2 SYDVKM. The V and J ends lost 9 bases and 0 bases, in that order; junction bases with no gene match: 6. CDR3 DNA: TGTGCCAGTTACGGGACAGGAGCTAACTATGGCTACACCTTC. This gives the protein CASYGTGANYGYTF.

In this sample, this clonotype turned up many times. The chain joins TRBV27 to TRBJ2-7; 9 bases agree with TRBD2. V lost 4 bases and J lost 0; bases outside the gene matches: 7. Germline loops: CDR1 MNHEY, CDR2 SMNVEV (reference sequence). The CDR3 is made up of 16 amino acids. This CDR3 is CASSSSGISSSYEQYF. CDR3 in DNA: TGTGCCAGCAGTTCTAGCGGGATATCGTCCTCCTACGAGCAGTACTTC.

This clonotype was counted between two and nine times. The chain is built from TRBV28 and TRBJ2-7, with unresolved D. Deletions cut 11 bases from V and 2 bases from J, with 10 bases between. The CDR3 spans 11 residues. CDR1 is MDHEN and CDR2 is SYDVKM in the germline V gene. The CDR3: CASGDPYEQYF. CDR3 nucleotides: TGTGCCTCGGGCGACCCCTACGAGCAGTACTTC.

V usage is TRBV4-3 and J usage is TRBJ2-7; the match to TRBD2 covers 11 bases. The length of the CDR3 is 17 residues. Germline V lookup: CDR1 LGHNA, CDR2 YSLEER. Germline trimming cut 3 bases from V and 2 bases from J; bases unmatched to any gene: 9. This chain's CDR3 is CASSQTYSGRAAYEQYF. The CDR3 region has the DNA TGCGCCAGCAGCCAGACCTATAGCGGGAGGGCCGCCTACGAGCAGTACTTC.

A few counts support this clonotype. The chain joins TRBV27 to TRBJ2-1; D is perhaps TRBD1 (5 bases). CDR1 MNHEY and CDR2 SMNVEV come from the germline V gene (reference sequence). Trimming took 2 bases from V and 3 from J, leaving 8 bases between them. There are 14 residues in the CDR3. The CDR3 DNA follows: TGTGCCAGCAGTTTAGGCAGGGACTACAATGAGCAGTTCTTC. It translates to CASSLGRDYNEQFF.

This clonotype was seen at least ten times. The chain couples TRBV5-1 to TRBJ1-1; 8 bases are a match to TRBD1. The CDR3 length is 13 residues. Germline V gene data show CDR1 as SGHRS and CDR2 as YFSETQ. V gave up 6 bases and J gave up 6 bases; unmatched junction bases: 7. The CDR3 is CASTGQGSAEAFF. CDR3 DNA: TGCGCCAGCACCGGACAGGGAAGCGCTGAAGCTTTCTTT. Full variable domain (remainder filled in from reference TRBV5-1 and TRBJ1-1): KAGVTQTPRYLIKTRGQQVTLSCSPISGHRSVSWYQQTPGQGLQFLFEYFSETQRNKGNFPGRFSGRQFSNSRSEMNVSTLELGDSALYLCASTGQGSAEAFFGQGTRLTVV.

In this sample, this clonotype turned up a few times. The CDR3 loop is CASSLDRASNTEAFF. In nucleotides, the CDR3 is TGTGCCAGCAGCTTAGACAGGGCCTCGAACACTGAAGCTTTCTTT. The chain couples TRBV7-9 to TRBJ1-1; TRBD1 is a possible D gene (6 bases). Trimming shortened V by 1 base and J by 1 base, and 10 bases separated the two germline ends. The CDR3 has 15 amino acids. The germline gives CDR1 SEHNR, CDR2 FQNEAQ (reference sequence). The full variable domain, with the rest looked up from reference TRBV7-9 and TRBJ1-1, is DTGVSQNPRHKITKRGQNVTFRCDPISEHNRLYWYRQTLGQGPEFLTYFQNEAQLEKSRLLSDRFSAERPKGSFSTLEIQRTEQGDSAMYLCASSLDRASNTEAFFGQGTRLTVV.

The V gene is TRBV5-1, the J gene TRBJ1-6; D is ambiguous. The length of the CDR3 is 13 residues. CDR1 and CDR2 (germline): SGHRS, YFSETQ. V was pared by 0 bases and J by 7 bases, with 5 bases between. The CDR3: CASSLVPNSPLHF. The CDR3 coding sequence is TGCGCCAGCAGCTTGGTCCCCAATTCACCCCTCCACTTT.

This clonotype was counted ten times or more. The gene calls are TRBV6-5 and TRBJ2-2; the D is unclear. The V gene lost 7 bases and the J gene lost 3 bases, with 15 bases spanning the gap. The CDR3 contains 15 residues. Germline V gives CDR1 MNHEY, CDR2 SVGAGI. The CDR3: CASTPNGLDTGELFF. CDR3 bases: TGTGCCAGCACGCCCAATGGGTTAGACACCGGGGAGCTGTTTTTT.

This clonotype was observed a handful of times. J is TRBJ2-1 and V is TRBV27; D gene uncertain. V lost 3 bases and J 7 bases, leaving 10 bases between the germline ends. The CDR3 spans 13 residues. Per germline, CDR1 MNHEY and CDR2 SMNVEV (reference sequence). The DNA for the CDR3 is TGTGCCAGCAGTTTCTTCCGAGGAAATGAGCAGTTCTTC. Translated, it gives CASSFFRGNEQFF.

There are a few counts of this clonotype. This sequence joins TRBV7-2 and TRBJ2-7, with 16 bases lining up with TRBD2. This CDR3 has 19 amino acids. Trimming cost V 5 bases and J 2 bases; bases outside gene matches: 12. The germline V gene has CDR1 SGHTA and CDR2 FQGNSA. CDR3 in DNA: TGTGCCAGCAGCCCCTCCGGGACTAGCGGGGGGGCCCCAGCCTACGAGCAGTACTTC. Amino acid sequence: CASSPSGTSGGAPAYEQYF.

Only a few counts were recorded for this clonotype. This sequence joins TRBV7-2 and TRBJ2-7, with 9 positions matching TRBD1. This CDR3 contains 15 residues. Germline trimming cut 5 bases from V and 0 bases from J; bases unmatched to any gene: 5. Germline V lookup: CDR1 SGHTA, CDR2 FQGNSA. The CDR3 DNA reads TGTGCCAGCAGCCTTGGGACAGGGAGCTCCTACGAGCAGTACTTC. Translated, it gives CASSLGTGSSYEQYF.

This chain links TRBV6-2 or TRBV6-3 with TRBJ1-5; weak D call: TRBD1 (5 bases). This CDR3 spans 16 amino acids. V lost 0 bases and J 7 bases, leaving 16 bases between the germline ends. The V gene's germline CDR1 is MNHEY and CDR2 SVGEGT. The CDR3 DNA reads TGTGCCAGCAGTTACTCAGGGGTAACGTGGAAACAGCCCCAGCATTTT. As protein: CASSYSGVTWKQPQHF.

The chain recombines TRBV7-3 with TRBJ1-1; the D gene is possibly TRBD1 (5 bases). V was clipped by 4 bases and J by 1 base, with 10 bases between them. There are 14 residues in the CDR3. In germline, CDR1 is SGHTA, CDR2 FQGTGA. CDR3 protein: CASSSRGKNTEAFF. The DNA for the CDR3 is TGTGCCAGCAGCTCCCGGGGCAAGAACACTGAAGCTTTCTTT. The complete variable domain, with remaining parts taken from reference TRBV7-3 and TRBJ1-1, reads GAGVSQTPSNKVTEKGKYVELRCDPISGHTALYWYRQSLGQGPEFLIYFQGTGAADDSGLPNDRFFAVRPEGSVSTLKIQRTERGDSAVYLCASSSRGKNTEAFFGQGTRLTVV.

The chain couples TRBV28 to TRBJ1-1, with 8 bases identical to TRBD1. The CDR3 is made up of 15 amino acids. Germline V CDR1 and CDR2: MDHEN, SYDVKM. With 2 bases clipped from V and 7 bases from J, the junction kept 9 bases outside the gene matches. CDR3 nucleotides: TGTGCCAGCAGTTTAAGCACAGGGGGAGGGGTTGAAGCTTTCTTT. Translation: CASSLSTGGGVEAFF.